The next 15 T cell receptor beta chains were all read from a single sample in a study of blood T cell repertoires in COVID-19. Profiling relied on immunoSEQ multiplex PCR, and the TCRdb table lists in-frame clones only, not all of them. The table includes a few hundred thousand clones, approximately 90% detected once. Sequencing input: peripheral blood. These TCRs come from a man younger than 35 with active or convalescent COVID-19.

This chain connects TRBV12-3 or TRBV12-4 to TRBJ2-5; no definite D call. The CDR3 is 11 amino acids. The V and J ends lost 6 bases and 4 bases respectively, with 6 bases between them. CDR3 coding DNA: TGTGCCAGCAGCCCCGGAGAGACCCAGTACTTC. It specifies CASSPGETQYF.

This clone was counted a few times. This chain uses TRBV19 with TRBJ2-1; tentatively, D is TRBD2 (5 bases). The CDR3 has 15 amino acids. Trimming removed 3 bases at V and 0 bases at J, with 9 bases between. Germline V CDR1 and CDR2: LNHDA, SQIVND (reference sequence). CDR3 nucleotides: TGTGCCAGTAGTATGACCAGCGGCTCCTACAATGAGCAGTTCTTC. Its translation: CASSMTSGSYNEQFF.

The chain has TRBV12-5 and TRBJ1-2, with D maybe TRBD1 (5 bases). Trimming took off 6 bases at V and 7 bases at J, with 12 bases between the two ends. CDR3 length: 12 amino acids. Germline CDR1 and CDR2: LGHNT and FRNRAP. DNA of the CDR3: TGTGCTAGTGGCCCAGGGAACCCTGGCTACACCTTC. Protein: CASGPGNPGYTF.

The CDR3 is CASASTWAFF. In DNA, the CDR3 is TGTGCCAGTGCTTCAACTTGGGCTTTCTTT. The genes are TRBV6-5 and TRBJ1-1; D is undetermined. CDR3 length equals 10 residues. The germline CDR1 and CDR2 sequences are MNHEY and SVGAGI. V was clipped by 9 bases and J by 11 bases, with 13 bases between them.

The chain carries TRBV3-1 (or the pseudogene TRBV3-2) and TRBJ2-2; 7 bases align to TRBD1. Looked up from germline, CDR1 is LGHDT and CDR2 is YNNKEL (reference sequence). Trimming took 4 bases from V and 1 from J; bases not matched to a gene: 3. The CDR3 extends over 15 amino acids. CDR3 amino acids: CASSPTGMNTGELFF. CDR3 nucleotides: TGTGCCAGCAGCCCGACAGGGATGAACACCGGGGAGCTGTTTTTT.

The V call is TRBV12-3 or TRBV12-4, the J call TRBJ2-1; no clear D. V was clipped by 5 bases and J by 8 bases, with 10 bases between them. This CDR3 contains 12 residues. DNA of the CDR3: TGTGCCAGCAGTACTACGGTCTATGAGCAGTTCTTC. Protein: CASSTTVYEQFF.

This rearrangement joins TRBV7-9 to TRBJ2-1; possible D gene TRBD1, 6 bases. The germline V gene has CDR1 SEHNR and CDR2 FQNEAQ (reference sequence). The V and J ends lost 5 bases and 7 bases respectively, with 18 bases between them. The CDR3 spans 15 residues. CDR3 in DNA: TGTGCCAGCAGCGCCAACAGGGTAATGGAAAATGAGCAGTTCTTC. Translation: CASSANRVMENEQFF.

The CDR3 nucleotides read TGCGCCAGCAGCTTGGCTGGTAGCGGGGGAATGACAGATACGCAGTATTTT. Its translation: CASSLAGSGGMTDTQYF. The V and J genes are TRBV5-1 and TRBJ2-3; 9 bases agree with TRBD2. Germline V gives CDR1 SGHRS, CDR2 YFSETQ. This CDR3 is 17 amino acids long. V trimming: 0 bases; J trimming: 3 bases; junction bases outside the gene matches: 8.

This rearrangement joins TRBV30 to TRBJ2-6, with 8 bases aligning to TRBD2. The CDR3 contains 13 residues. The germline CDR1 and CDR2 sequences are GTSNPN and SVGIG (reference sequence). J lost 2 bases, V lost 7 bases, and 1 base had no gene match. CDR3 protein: CALRGAGANVLTF. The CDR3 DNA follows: TGTGCCTTGCGGGGGGCTGGGGCCAACGTCCTGACTTTC.

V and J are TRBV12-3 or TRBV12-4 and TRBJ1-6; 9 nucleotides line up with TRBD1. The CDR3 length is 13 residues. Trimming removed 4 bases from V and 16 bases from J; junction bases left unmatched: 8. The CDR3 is CASSSGQGVLLHF. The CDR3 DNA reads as TGTGCCAGCAGTTCGGGACAGGGCGTTTTACTCCACTTT.

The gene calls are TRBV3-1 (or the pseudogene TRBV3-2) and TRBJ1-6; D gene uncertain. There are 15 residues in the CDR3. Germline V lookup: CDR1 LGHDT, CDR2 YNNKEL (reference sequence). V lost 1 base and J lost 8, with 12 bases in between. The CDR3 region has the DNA TGTGCCAGCAGCCAAGGTACCCACGGGTATTCACCCCTCCACTTT. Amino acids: CASSQGTHGYSPLHF.

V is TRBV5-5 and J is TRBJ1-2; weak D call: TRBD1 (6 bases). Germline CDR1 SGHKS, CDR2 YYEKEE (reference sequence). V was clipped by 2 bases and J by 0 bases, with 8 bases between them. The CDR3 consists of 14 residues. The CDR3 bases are TGTGCCAGCAGCTTAGGGGGTACTAACTATGGCTACACCTTC. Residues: CASSLGGTNYGYTF.

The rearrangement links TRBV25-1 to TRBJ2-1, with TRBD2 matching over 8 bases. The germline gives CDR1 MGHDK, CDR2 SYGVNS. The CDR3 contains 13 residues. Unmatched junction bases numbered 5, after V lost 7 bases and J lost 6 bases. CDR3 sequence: CASTGGAVNEQFF. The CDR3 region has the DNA TGTGCCAGCACCGGGGGGGCGGTCAATGAGCAGTTCTTC.

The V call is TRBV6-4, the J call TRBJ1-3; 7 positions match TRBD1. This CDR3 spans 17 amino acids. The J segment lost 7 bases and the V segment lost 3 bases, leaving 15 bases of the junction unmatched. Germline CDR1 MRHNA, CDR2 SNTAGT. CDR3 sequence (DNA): TGTGCCAGCAGTGAGATGCATGTGACAGGGCTAAGGAACACCATATATTTT. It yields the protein CASSEMHVTGLRNTIYF.

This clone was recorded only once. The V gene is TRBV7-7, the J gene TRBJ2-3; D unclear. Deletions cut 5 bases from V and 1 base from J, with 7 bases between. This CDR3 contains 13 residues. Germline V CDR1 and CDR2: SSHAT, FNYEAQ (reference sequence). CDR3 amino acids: CASSPPGTDTQYF. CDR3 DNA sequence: TGTGCCAGCAGCCCCCCCGGCACAGATACGCAGTATTTT. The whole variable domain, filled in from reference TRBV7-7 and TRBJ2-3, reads GAGVSQSPRYKVTKRGQDVTLRCDPISSHATLYWYQQALGQGPEFLTYFNYEAQPDKSGLPSDRFSAERPEGSISTLTIQRTEQRDSAMYRCASSPPGTDTQYFGPGTRLTVL.